These T cell receptor beta chains were read from a single sample in a study of beta chain features in type 1 diabetes. The method was immunoSEQ multiplex PCR; TCRdb's version includes in-frame clones alone and lacks a portion of them. The repertoire holds just over 150,000 clones, with 11% as singletons. Sequencing used central memory CD4+ T cells from blood. The receptors here all came from a man aged 18 to 29 in good health. Both conserved end residues are part of each CDR3. Only some rows state a clone size, as once, few, many or a class for expanded clones.

len: 17; v_gene: TRBV29-1; abundance: few; CDR3aa: CSVVPGLASQGGYEQYF
len: 14; v_gene: TRBV5-1; abundance: -; CDR3aa: CASRPGQENTEAFF
len: 14; v_gene: TRBV29-1; abundance: -; CDR3aa: CSVEKGFVGYGYTF
len: 15; v_gene: TRBV19; abundance: few; CDR3aa: CASIKKGSSYNEQFF
len: 14; v_gene: TRBV27; abundance: few; CDR3aa: CASSLIHREETQYF
len: 15; v_gene: TRBV5-4; abundance: -; CDR3aa: CASSLAGALGGELFF
len: 13; v_gene: TRBV5-1; abundance: -; CDR3aa: CASSLNTNQPQHF
len: 13; v_gene: TRBV28; abundance: few; CDR3aa: CASSLSRFGGQYF
len: 18; v_gene: TRBV5-6; abundance: -; CDR3aa: CASSFRLAVSWNPNEQFF
len: 13; v_gene: TRBV27; abundance: few; CDR3aa: CASSLGGSTEAFF
len: 14; v_gene: TRBV29-1; abundance: few; CDR3aa: CSVRGTTGDQPQHF
len: 16; v_gene: TRBV4-3; abundance: -; CDR3aa: CASSQELGTESYEQYF
len: 12; v_gene: TRBV5-6; abundance: -; CDR3aa: CASSTTSYGYTF
len: 16; v_gene: TRBV14; abundance: -; CDR3aa: CASSQGWRKNTDTQYF
len: 15; v_gene: TRBV7-2; abundance: few; CDR3aa: CASSALGMVSGFRYF
len: 16; v_gene: TRBV28; abundance: many; CDR3aa: CASSLTFSGRVGEQYF
len: 13; v_gene: TRBV5-1; abundance: -; CDR3aa: CASGYGNNSPLHF
len: 16; v_gene: TRBV9; abundance: -; CDR3aa: CASSGGGGGARNEQYF
len: 14; v_gene: TRBV6-5; abundance: -; CDR3aa: CASISSGVVTEAFF
len: 17; v_gene: TRBV7-9; abundance: few; CDR3aa: CASAKWTGQIIQNIQYF
len: 14; v_gene: TRBV15; abundance: -; CDR3aa: CATSRETGPYEQYF
len: 12; v_gene: TRBV2; abundance: -; CDR3aa: CASIRGPGEQYF
len: 14; v_gene: TRBV7-2; abundance: -; CDR3aa: CASSLEMATDTQYF
len: 14; v_gene: TRBV7-6; abundance: few; CDR3aa: CASSRGTVSTEQFF
len: 16; v_gene: TRBV6-6; abundance: few; CDR3aa: CASIRGFPSSYNEQFF
len: 15; v_gene: TRBV7-3; abundance: many; CDR3aa: CASSSRGLAGNEQFF
len: 13; v_gene: TRBV9; abundance: -; CDR3aa: CASSVGPSYEQYF
len: 14; v_gene: TRBV18; abundance: -; CDR3aa: CASSPPSGLAEQFF
len: 15; v_gene: TRBV7-2; abundance: many; CDR3aa: CASSLRADGYNEQFF
len: 13; v_gene: TRBV7-7; abundance: -; CDR3aa: CASSLAQSETQYF
len: 17; v_gene: TRBV4-2; abundance: -; CDR3aa: CASSQEGSTGSTDTQYF
len: 14; v_gene: TRBV5-6; abundance: few; CDR3aa: CASSPNGHSYEQYF
len: 16; v_gene: TRBV19; abundance: -; CDR3aa: CASSNYRTGAYNEQFF
len: 13; v_gene: TRBV2; abundance: -; CDR3aa: CASSGQGSQPQHF
len: 12; v_gene: TRBV9; abundance: -; CDR3aa: CASSVGPNGYTF
len: 16; v_gene: TRBV6-5; abundance: -; CDR3aa: CASSYRTGGAGEKLFF
len: 11; v_gene: TRBV9; abundance: -; CDR3aa: CASSSDHEQFF
len: 15; v_gene: TRBV7-2; abundance: -; CDR3aa: CASSFGRGREETQYF
len: 16; v_gene: TRBV7-9; abundance: few; CDR3aa: CASSSLPSIQDNEQFF
len: 14; v_gene: TRBV7-2; abundance: -; CDR3aa: CASSQGQGRAEAFF
len: 15; v_gene: TRBV29-1; abundance: -; CDR3aa: CSVDDPSSGANVLTF
len: 14; v_gene: TRBV7-9; abundance: -; CDR3aa: CASSVEGDRSPLHF
len: 15; v_gene: TRBV25-1; abundance: few; CDR3aa: CASTLDRGWGNEQFF
len: 14; v_gene: TRBV28; abundance: few; CDR3aa: CASSPQGTNYGYTF
len: 13; v_gene: TRBV4-2; abundance: -; CDR3aa: CASNLFGAYGYTF
len: 13; v_gene: TRBV6-5; abundance: few; CDR3aa: CASSYRLNSPLHF
len: 11; v_gene: TRBV6-6; abundance: -; CDR3aa: CASNRANVLTF
len: 12; v_gene: TRBV5-6; abundance: few; CDR3aa: CASSRLSVEAFF
len: 13; v_gene: TRBV19; abundance: few; CDR3aa: CASSIRGQETQYF